This T cell receptor beta chain was observed in a study of T cells in narcolepsy. Study as a whole: Enrolled donors included narcolepsy type 1 or type 2 patients and healthy controls.

The table came from immunoSEQ multiplex PCR; TCRdb's copy has only in-frame clones and leaves some out. The sample includes 25,000 to 30,000 clones, about four fifths seen only once; the top ten take around 0.91%. Study-wide points: HCRT-specific and TRIB2-specific autoreactive clonotypes appeared among same-patient CSF and blood CD4+ clonotypes. Autoreactive clonotypes reportedly recurred in blood of same and different patients, not controls. In some patient and control memory CD4+ samples, autoreactive clones were absent.

A remark on this clone: Its antigen is still unknown.

The CDR3 is made up of 15 amino acids. The V and J ends lost 1 base and 3 bases, in that order; junction bases with no gene match: 5. Germline loops: CDR1 SGHAT, CDR2 FQNNGV. The chain joins TRBV11-2 to TRBJ1-1, with 7 bases matching TRBD1. The sequenced material came from CD45RA- memory CD4+ T cells from PBMCs. The receptor was isolated from a human donor with narcolepsy. In DNA form, the CDR3 reads TGTGCCAGCAGCTTAGGGCGAACAGGGGACACTGAAGCTTTCTTT. Its translation is CASSLGRTGDTEAFF.